This entry lists 24 T cell receptor beta chains sequenced from one sample in a study of CD8 T cells in ankylosing spondylitis. TCRdb itself ran the 5' RACE reads through MiXCR, one entry per CDR3 protein. The sample contains some 220,000 distinct CDR3 sequences, 8.2% of which appear only once. Sequenced input: blood, either unsorted or a sorted T cell fraction (not recorded which). All receptors come from a female donor with ankylosing spondylitis or in good health (not recorded which).

There are many counts of this clonotype. The chain carries TRBV7-8 and TRBJ2-1; D is possibly TRBD1 (6 bases). CDR1 and CDR2 (germline): SGHVS, FQNEAQ. The CDR3 runs 15 residues. Trimming shortened V by 5 bases and J by 4 bases, and 15 bases separated the two germline ends. DNA for the CDR3: TGTGCCAGCAGCCCGGACCTTCAGGGGTACAATGAGCAGTTCTTC. Amino acids: CASSPDLQGYNEQFF.

There are many counts of this clonotype. CDR3 in DNA: TGCAGCGTTGAAATCGGCTCGGGGGATGAGCAGTTCTTC. Its protein product is CSVEIGSGDEQFF. This chain joins TRBV29-1 and TRBJ2-1; D possibly corresponds to TRBD2 (6 bases). V was pared by 2 bases and J by 8 bases, with 13 bases between. Germline V gene lookup returns CDR1 SQVTM and CDR2 ANQGSEA. The CDR3 runs 13 residues.

The sample holds a few counts of this clonotype. This sequence joins TRBV7-8 and TRBJ1-2; TRBD1 might be the D (6 bases). Germline-derived CDR1 and CDR2 are SGHVS and FQNEAQ. The CDR3 is 12 amino acids. V was shortened by 5 bases and J by 8 bases, with 12 bases between the two germline ends. The CDR3 DNA is TGTGCCAGCAGCGTCCAGGGGTGGGGCTACACCTTC. Translation: CASSVQGWGYTF.

This clonotype was detected many times. The chain couples TRBV29-1 to TRBJ2-4, with D uncertain. The length of the CDR3 is 11 residues. Between the trimmed V and J ends, which lost 7 bases and 8 bases, there was a span of 12 bases. CDR1 is SQVTM and CDR2 is ANQGSEA in the germline V gene. The CDR3 sequence is CSASPSDIQYF. In nucleotides, the CDR3 is TGCAGCGCGTCTCCTAGTGACATTCAGTACTTC.

This clonotype was seen a handful of times. The chain couples TRBV19 to TRBJ1-5, with unresolved D. Trimming pared 8 bases from V and 0 bases from J, leaving 11 bases between. The CDR3 is 14 residues long. Germline V lookup: CDR1 LNHDA, CDR2 SQIVND (reference sequence). CDR3 sequence reads: CASRVFPSNQPQHF. The CDR3 DNA is TGTGCCAGTCGTGTATTCCCTAGCAATCAGCCCCAGCATTTT.

This clonotype showed up many times. This rearrangement joins TRBV20-1 to TRBJ2-4, with a tentative D call TRBD1 (5 bases). Germline loops: CDR1 DFQATT, CDR2 SNEGSKA (reference sequence). The V end was cut by 0 bases, the J end by 1 base, with 13 bases between. The CDR3 consists of 16 residues. Here the CDR3 DNA reads TGCAGTGCTAGAGATAGGGGAACCTTCGCCAAAAACATTCAGTACTTC. This sequence encodes CSARDRGTFAKNIQYF.

This clonotype has only a few counts. The chain uses TRBV6-1 and TRBJ2-1, with D perhaps TRBD2 (6 bases). This CDR3 has 16 amino acids. Germline V gives CDR1 MNHNS, CDR2 SASEGT. Trimming stripped 6 bases from V and 3 bases from J, with 18 bases between. Here the CDR3 reads CASSPPSTGDYNEQFF. The CDR3 DNA sequence: TGTGCCAGCAGCCCACCATCGACGGGAGACTACAATGAGCAGTTCTTC.

The chain recombines TRBV7-8 with TRBJ2-7; D possibly uses TRBD1 or TRBD2 (5 bases each). V was pared by 2 bases and J by 1 base, with 24 bases between. This CDR3 comprises 19 residues. Germline assignment: CDR1 SGHVS and CDR2 FQNEAQ. The CDR3 is CASSLSWGGGPGYSYEQYF. In DNA, the CDR3 is TGTGCCAGCAGCTTAAGTTGGGGCGGCGGGCCGGGGTATTCCTACGAGCAGTACTTC.

The table lists this clonotype with many counts. The J gene is TRBJ1-4, the V gene TRBV6-5; D is ambiguous. The length of the CDR3 is 12 residues. V shed 2 bases and J shed 10 bases, with 8 bases lying between them. The germline gives CDR1 MNHEY, CDR2 SVGAGI. CDR3 sequence reads: CASSYRAGKLFF. CDR3 nucleotide sequence: TGTGCCAGCAGTTACAGGGCCGGAAAACTGTTTTTT.

As DNA, the CDR3 is TGTGCCAGCAGCTCGGAGGGCGGGAGAGACCTACGGATGCAGTTCTTC. Its translation: CASSSEGGRDLRMQFF. The gene calls are TRBV7-2 and TRBJ2-1, with 7 bases aligning to TRBD2. V trimming: 4 bases; J trimming: 12 bases; junction bases outside the gene matches: 18. The CDR3 totals 16 residues. Per the germline V gene, CDR1 is SGHTA and CDR2 is FQGNSA.

The sample holds many counts of this clonotype. The chain has TRBV4-3 and TRBJ2-2; no clear D. V was trimmed by 0 bases and J by 6 bases, leaving 5 bases between them. This CDR3 has 13 residues. Germline lookup yields CDR1 LGHNA and CDR2 YSLEER. The CDR3, as DNA: TGCGCCAGCAGCCAAGACATCTCCGGGGAGCTGTTTTTT. This codes for CASSQDISGELFF.

This clonotype was detected ten times or more. The chain recombines TRBV20-1 with TRBJ1-1, with no clear D. This CDR3 has 12 residues. V was pared by 0 bases and J by 5 bases, with 7 bases between. Germline V gene lookup returns CDR1 DFQATT and CDR2 SNEGSKA (reference sequence). The CDR3 DNA sequence: TGCAGTGCTAGAGATTCGGGGACTGAAGCTTTCTTT. Its translation: CSARDSGTEAFF.

Notes on this clonotype: A much larger clonotype is one base distant, so this may be a read error. The chain is built from TRBV5-1 and TRBJ2-3; D unresolved. Germline values: CDR1 SGHRS, CDR2 YFSETQ. There are 15 residues in the CDR3. The CDR3 DNA sequence: TGCGACAGCAGCTTGGATCGGAGTGGCACAGATACGCAGTATTTT. As protein: CDSSLDRSGTDTQYF.

This clonotype was found many times. The CDR3 bases are TGTGCCAGCTCACCCAGGGAGCAGGGCACTGAAGCTTTCTTT. Translated, it gives CASSPREQGTEAFF. The chain recombines TRBV18 with TRBJ1-1; weak D call: TRBD1 (5 bases). Germline CDR1 is KGHSH and CDR2 is LQKENI. The CDR3 covers 14 residues. The V end was cut by 3 bases, the J end by 4 bases, with 12 bases between.

This clonotype was observed a single time. This may arise from a read error, as a much more abundant clone is one base away. The chain carries TRBV5-1 and TRBJ2-3; 9 bases line up with TRBD1. CDR1 and CDR2 (germline): SGHRS, YFSETQ. The CDR3 loop spans 14 amino acids. Here the CDR3 DNA reads TGCGCCGGCAGCACCGGGACAGGGTCAGATACGCAGTATTTT. Translation: CAGSTGTGSDTQYF.

A word on this clonotype: This clone may be a read error of a much larger clone one base away. The chain joins TRBV25-1 to TRBJ2-3; 9 bases fit TRBD2. V gave up 10 bases and J gave up 5 bases; unmatched junction bases: 10. This CDR3 region has 14 residues. Germline values: CDR1 MGHDK, CDR2 SYGVNS. For the CDR3, the DNA is TGTGCCAACACCCCTAGCGGGAAGAAAGATACGCAGTATTTT. Amino acid sequence: CANTPSGKKDTQYF.

This clonotype has at least ten counts. The chain links TRBV4-3 to TRBJ2-6; D is undetermined. Germline values: CDR1 LGHNA, CDR2 YSLEER. The CDR3 extends over 15 amino acids. Trimming took off 0 bases at V and 0 bases at J, with 3 bases between the two ends. The CDR3, as DNA: TGCGCCAGCAGCCAAGACCGCTCTGGGGCCAACGTCCTGACTTTC. Protein sequence: CASSQDRSGANVLTF.

This clonotype has just a few counts. The gene calls are TRBV6-6 and TRBJ1-2; perhaps TRBD1 as D (5 bases). This CDR3 is 17 amino acids long. The V end was cut by 6 bases, the J end by 4 bases, with 24 bases between. Germline values: CDR1 MNHNY, CDR2 SVGAGI (reference sequence). The CDR3 spells CASSKGSGEDQGYGYTF. The CDR3 region has the DNA TGTGCCAGCAGCAAAGGGTCGGGGGAGGATCAAGGCTATGGCTACACCTTC.

This clonotype was detected many times. The chain joins TRBV14 to TRBJ1-1; no reliable D call. Trimming removed 4 bases from V and 5 bases from J, with 14 bases in between. CDR3 size: 14 residues. CDR1 and CDR2 (germline): SGHDN, FVKESK. CDR3 region: CASSPPSGRTEAFF. The CDR3 DNA follows: TGTGCCAGCAGCCCCCCAAGTGGGAGGACTGAAGCTTTCTTT.

In the case of this clonotype: This clone may be a read error of a much larger clone one base away. The V and J genes are TRBV3-1 and TRBJ1-6; a possible D gene is TRBD1 (5 bases). The CDR3 spans 12 residues. Germline V lookup: CDR1 LGHDT, CDR2 YNNKEL (reference sequence). The V and J ends lost 7 bases and 7 bases respectively, with 8 bases between them. DNA for the CDR3: TGTGCCAGCAACCCAGGGAATTCACCCCTCCACTTT. This translates into CASNPGNSPLHF.

Remarks on this clonotype: Compared with germline, one end of the junction differs, possibly owing to a read error. The CDR3 nucleotides read TGTGCCGGCAGCCCAGTGGCGGGCGGGGAGCTGTTTTTT. Translated, it gives CAGSPVAGGELFF. The rearrangement links TRBV7-2 to TRBJ2-2; possibly TRBD2 for D (5 bases). There are 13 residues in the CDR3. In germline, CDR1 is SGHTA, CDR2 FQGNSA.

In its sample, this clonotype was seen many times. The chain is built from TRBV10-3 and TRBJ2-7, with 11 positions matching TRBD1. Germline CDR1 and CDR2: ENHRY and SYGVKD. J lost 3 bases, V lost 7 bases, and 11 bases had no gene match. The CDR3 is 16 amino acids. CDR3 nucleotides: TGTGCCATCACCGAAGGTCCGGGACAGGGGGGCTACGAGCAGTACTTC. Amino acids: CAITEGPGQGGYEQYF.

The chain carries TRBV11-1 and TRBJ2-5; 14 bases agree with TRBD2. The trim removed 5 bases at V and 2 bases at J, leaving 7 bases unmatched. The CDR3 contains 17 residues. The germline V gene has CDR1 SGHAT and CDR2 FQDESV (reference sequence). CDR3 region: CASSPPGLAGVQETQYF. The CDR3 DNA reads TGTGCCAGCAGCCCTCCGGGACTAGCGGGAGTACAAGAGACCCAGTACTTC.

Ten or more counts support this clonotype. The chain joins TRBV29-1 to TRBJ1-2; no definite D call. V lost 0 bases, J lost 4 bases, and 9 bases lay in between. The CDR3 spans 13 residues. Germline V gene sequence: CDR1 SQVTM, CDR2 ANQGSEA. In DNA form, the CDR3 reads TGCAGCGTTGAAGATCCCACCGGCTATGGCTACACCTTC. Translated, it gives CSVEDPTGYGYTF.